Many counts were recorded for the clone carrying this T cell receptor (beta chain). This specimen comes from a study of CD8+CD57+ T cells in acquired aplastic anemia. Previously, flow cytometry had revealed CD8+CD57+ cell expansion in the patients chosen for sequencing. The junction had 8 bases not matched to a gene; V was cut back by 1 base and J by 7 bases. CDR3 length: 16 residues. In germline, CDR1 is LGHDT, CDR2 YNNKEL (reference sequence). Template material for TCR beta VDJ and CDR3 profiling consisted of genomic DNA. TCRdb re-called the reads through MiXCR, storing one row per CDR3 protein. There are around 200,000 distinct CDR3 sequences in the sample; approximately 48% occur only once, and 1.8% lies in the top ten.

The source of this sequence is a human donor with aplastic anemia. The chain recombines TRBV3-1 with TRBJ2-7, with 12 bases fitting TRBD2. The specimen was sorted CD4+, CD8+, or CD8+CD57+ T cells (not recorded which) from PBMCs. The CDR3 spells CASSQGRLAGGEEQYF. CDR3 bases: TGTGCCAGCAGCCAAGGTCGCCTAGCGGGAGGGGAAGAGCAGTACTTC.